The rows below give T cell receptor beta chains drawn from one sample of a study of OX40 agonist ivuxolimab in advanced cancers. The repertoire was sequenced with immunoSEQ multiplex PCR; TCRdb's copy has only in-frame clones and lacks some. The table includes roughly 66,000 clones, 82% detected once. The sample was CD4+ or CD8+ T cells sorted from blood, taken in a trial of the OX40 agonist ivuxolimab. The receptors shown here come from an adult with an advanced solid tumor such as melanoma, head and neck, liver or kidney cancer. Each CDR3 is given with its conserved first and last residue. The D gene is left open where the match is weak. The listing skips clone size in some rows; elsewhere it reads once, few, many or a size class.

TRBJ2-5 - TRBV9 TRBD2 TGTGCCAGCAGTTCCAGCGGGGGGACTTGGGAGACCCAGTACTTC CASSSSGGTWETQYF
TRBJ2-7 once TRBV10-3 TRBD1 TGTGCCATCAGTGGGTCGGGACAGCGAGGCGAGCAGTACTTC CAISGSGQRGEQYF
TRBJ2-2 once TRBV9 - TGTGCCAGCAGAGCTCAGGGTCGGGTCGGGGAGCTGTTTTTT CASRAQGRVGELFF
TRBJ1-1 - TRBV5-1 - TGCGCCAGAGAGTGTGAAGCTTTCTTT CARECEAFF
TRBJ2-5 - TRBV6-8 TRBD1 TGTGCCAGACCGGGTGGGACAGGGGACGACCAAGAGACCCAGTACTTC CARPGGTGDDQETQYF
TRBJ2-7 - TRBV4-3 - TGCGCCAGCAGCCCGATCGGGGGTGCGTCCTACGAGCAGTACTTC CASSPIGGASYEQYF
TRBJ2-2 - TRBV2 - TGTGCCAGCAGTGATGTCGACAAAACGCTGTTTTTT CASSDVDKTLFF
TRBJ1-2 - TRBV18 TRBD1 TGTGCCAGCTCGCCAGATACAGGGGGCCTCGCTAACTATGGCTACACCTTC CASSPDTGGLANYGYTF
TRBJ2-5 - TRBV7-6 - TGTGCCAGCAGCCCGAGCCTCCAAGAGACCCAGTACTTC CASSPSLQETQYF
TRBJ2-1 - TRBV6-6 TRBD1 TGTGCCAGCAGTTACGCACGTGAAACAGGGGGGGAGCAGTTCTTC CASSYARETGGEQFF
TRBJ1-3 once TRBV29-1 - TGCAGCGCTAACAAAGGAAACACCATATATTTT CSANKGNTIYF
TRBJ2-2 - TRBV11-2 - TGTGCCAGCAGCTCCTCGAAGGGGATGGGGGAGCTGTTTTTT CASSSSKGMGELFF
TRBJ2-3 - TRBV14 - TGTGCCAGCAGCTCCCAGAGCACAGATACGCAGTATTTT CASSSQSTDTQYF
TRBJ1-5 - TRBV19 - TGTGCCAGTAAAAGCTTTGGGGGTCCCCCCCAGCCCCAGCATTTT CASKSFGGPPQPQHF
TRBJ1-3 - TRBV18 - TGTGCCAGCTCCATACGCGACAGGAGTTCCTCTGGAAACACCATATATTTT CASSIRDRSSSGNTIYF
TRBJ1-2 - TRBV6-5 - TGTGCCAGCAGCCTAGAGAAAAGAGCTAACTATGGCTACACCTTC CASSLEKRANYGYTF
TRBJ1-6 - TRBV9 - TGTGCCAGCAGCGTAGGAGGCAGAGGGGCACCCCTCCACTTT CASSVGGRGAPLHF
TRBJ1-1 few TRBV7-9 - TGTGCCAGCAGCTTAGACCAGGGTCAGGTATACACTGAAGCTTTCTTT CASSLDQGQVYTEAFF
TRBJ2-2 - TRBV11-2 - TGTGCCAGCAGCTTAATCAGAATGAACACCGGGGAGCTGTTTTTT CASSLIRMNTGELFF
TRBJ1-2 - TRBV28 - TGTGCCAGCAGCTACCCGGAGAGGGGAGCTAACTATGGCTACACCTTC CASSYPERGANYGYTF
TRBJ2-1 - TRBV30 - TGTGCCTGGAGTGTAGGAGGGATACCGTTCTTC CAWSVGGIPFF
TRBJ1-2 few TRBV7-8 - TGTGCCAGCAGCTCCTTCGCGGGGGCTGGCTACACCTTC CASSSFAGAGYTF
TRBJ2-3 - TRBV28 - TGTGCCAGCAGAACCCACCCCGGGTCGGGAACAGATACGCAGTATTTT CASRTHPGSGTDTQYF
TRBJ1-1 - TRBV29-1 - TGCAGCGTAGGGGACGGAAAGACTGAAGCTTTCTTT CSVGDGKTEAFF
TRBJ2-7 - TRBV6-6 - TGTGCCAGCAGTCGGGCCTACGAGCAGTACTTC CASSRAYEQYF
TRBJ2-3 - TRBV11-2 - TGTGCCAGCAGTCGCAAGATGACGCAGTATTTT CASSRKMTQYF
TRBJ1-2 - TRBV5-8 - TGTGCCAGCAGCTTAAGAGGTACGGTCACCTATGGCTACACCTTC CASSLRGTVTYGYTF
TRBJ2-1 - TRBV6-4 - TGTGCCAGTAAGCGGAGAGACTCCTACAATGAGCAGTTCTTC CASKRRDSYNEQFF
TRBJ2-5 - TRBV19 - TGTGCCAGTAGTGAATTACAGGGAGGTCGGGAGACCCAGTACTTC CASSELQGGRETQYF
TRBJ2-5 - TRBV19 TRBD1 TGTGCCACTGGGACAGGGGGACAAGAGACCCAGTACTTC CATGTGGQETQYF
TRBJ1-4 - TRBV19 - TGTGCCAGCCGGCCCTCGGGGGCTGGTGAAAAACTGTTTTTT CASRPSGAGEKLFF
TRBJ2-7 - TRBV4-1 TRBD2 TGCGCCAGCAGCCAAGAGCGCGGGGGTCCCCCTTACGAGCAGTACTTC CASSQERGGPPYEQYF
TRBJ2-1 - TRBV7-3 TRBD2 TGTGCCAGCAGTACGACTAGCCTTGCCAATGAGCAGTTCTTC CASSTTSLANEQFF
TRBJ1-2 - TRBV4-1 - TGCGCCAGCAGCCAACTCAAAAAAGGGGGGGATAACTATGGCTACACCTTC CASSQLKKGGDNYGYTF
TRBJ2-1 - TRBV6-1 - TGTGCCAGCAGTGAAAGAGAACAGAAAGGGCAGTTCTTC CASSEREQKGQFF
TRBJ2-4 - TRBV11-2 - TGTGCCAGCAGCCGTTCCGGGACGTACGGGGACATTCAGTACTTC CASSRSGTYGDIQYF
TRBJ2-7 - TRBV5-3 - TGTGCCAGGAGGTGTGTGGTGTGGAGGGAGCAGTACTTC CARRCVVWREQYF
TRBJ2-3 - TRBV5-1 TRBD2 TGCGCCAGCGTTAGCGGGGGGCCCACAGATACGCAGTATTTT CASVSGGPTDTQYF
TRBJ2-1 - TRBV14 TRBD2 TGTGCCAGCAGCCAAGGGACTAGCGAATACAATGAGCAGTTCTTC CASSQGTSEYNEQFF
TRBJ2-2 - TRBV6-6 TRBD1 TGTGCCACCGGCGATGGGACAGGGGGTACCGGGGAGCTGTTTTTT CATGDGTGGTGELFF
TRBJ1-2 once TRBV29-1 - TGCAGCGTTGAAGGTGACAGGAATGGCTACACCTTC CSVEGDRNGYTF
TRBJ1-5 - TRBV28 TRBD1 TGTGCCAGCACCCCAGGACAGGGGAAAGGAAATCAGCCCCAGCATTTT CASTPGQGKGNQPQHF
TRBJ2-7 few TRBV13 - TGTGCCAGCAGCTTAGGCCCTTTAGGGACTCCGGGCTTC CASSLGPLGTPGF
TRBJ1-1 - TRBV2 - TGTGCCAGCAGTGATTTTCGTAACACTGAAGCTTTCTTT CASSDFRNTEAFF
TRBJ1-2 - TRBV6-5 TRBD1 TGTGCCACCGTGGCGGGACAGGGATATGGCTACACCTTC CATVAGQGYGYTF
TRBJ1-2 - TRBV30 - TGTGCCTGGACGGGCAGTCCCTATGGCTACACCTTC CAWTGSPYGYTF
TRBJ2-6 - TRBV7-6 TRBD1 TGTGCCAGCAGCCACGACAGGGGGCGTGGGGCCAACGTCCTGACTTTC CASSHDRGRGANVLTF
TRBJ1-1 - TRBV6-6 - TGTGCCAGCAGTTACTCGGGGGGGTCAGTCCCTGAAGCTTTCTTT CASSYSGGSVPEAFF
TRBJ1-1 - TRBV6-4 TRBD1 TGTGCCAGCAGTGATCTGACAGGGGGTAGCACTGAAGCTTTCTTT CASSDLTGGSTEAFF
TRBJ1-6 - TRBV28 TRBD1 TGTGCCAGCAGTGGCGCGGGACAGGCGGTTCCACCCCTCCACTTT CASSGAGQAVPPLHF
TRBJ1-3 - TRBV5-1 - TGCGCCAGCAGCTTGGCAGGGACGGATGGAAACACCATATATTTT CASSLAGTDGNTIYF
TRBJ1-2 once TRBV9 - TGTGCCAGCAGCGTAGGAGGGGTAGGTGGCTACACCTTC CASSVGGVGGYTF
TRBJ1-5 - TRBV30 TRBD1 TGTGCCTGGAACCTCCAGGGGGAGGGACAGCCCCAGCATTTT CAWNLQGEGQPQHF
TRBJ1-5 once TRBV5-8 - TGTGCCAGCAGCTTGTCGCTGGGTGGGCATCAGCCCCAGCATTTT CASSLSLGGHQPQHF
TRBJ2-4 - TRBV5-6 - TGTGCCAGCAGCTCCGGGCTACATAGTCAGTACTTC CASSSGLHSQYF
TRBJ1-1 - TRBV2 - TGTGCCAGCAGTGCCCATATGAACACTGAAGCTTTCTTT CASSAHMNTEAFF
TRBJ2-1 - TRBV9 TRBD2 TGTGCCAGCAGCGAGGGGGTGGCGGGAGGGCTTTACAATGAGCAGTTCTTC CASSEGVAGGLYNEQFF